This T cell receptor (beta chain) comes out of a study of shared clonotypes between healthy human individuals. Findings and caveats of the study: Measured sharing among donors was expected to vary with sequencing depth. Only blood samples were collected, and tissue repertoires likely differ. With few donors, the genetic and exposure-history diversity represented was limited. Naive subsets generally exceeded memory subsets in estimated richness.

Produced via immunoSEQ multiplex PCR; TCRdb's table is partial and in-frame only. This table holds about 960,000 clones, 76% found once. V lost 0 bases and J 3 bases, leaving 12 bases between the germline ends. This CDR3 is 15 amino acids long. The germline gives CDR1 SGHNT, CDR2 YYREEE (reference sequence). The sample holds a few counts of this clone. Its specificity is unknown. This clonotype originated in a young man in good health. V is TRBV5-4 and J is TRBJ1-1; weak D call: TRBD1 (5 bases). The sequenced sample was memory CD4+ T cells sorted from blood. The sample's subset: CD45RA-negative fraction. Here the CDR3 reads CASSLEAGRDTEAFF. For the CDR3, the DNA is TGTGCCAGCAGCTTGGAAGCAGGGAGGGACACTGAAGCTTTCTTT.